This T cell receptor beta chain was captured in a study of spatial heterogeneity in lung cancer. Study context: Within raw reads, each unique TCR and UMI combination appeared on average more than ten times.

This clonotype was seen repeatedly, ten times or more. CDR1 KGHDR and CDR2 SFDVKD come from the germline V gene. There are 14 residues in the CDR3. Deletions cut 3 bases from V and 3 bases from J, with 9 bases between. Time point indicated: sample taken at primary tumor resection. From tumor, nontumor lung or frozen PBMC, whole RNA was taken unsorted for sequencing. TCRdb re-derived calls from the 5' RACE reads in MiXCR, one entry per CDR3 protein. Among approximately 92,000 distinct CDR3 sequences, roughly 12% were seen once, and the ten largest hold about 40%. The sequence came from a male donor with early-stage non-small cell lung cancer. The sequencing used PBMCs, collected at surgery. V usage is TRBV24-1 and J usage is TRBJ2-3, with a tentative D call TRBD2 (5 bases). The CDR3 here is CATSDVLATDTQYF. DNA of the CDR3: TGTGCCACCAGTGATGTTCTAGCTACAGATACGCAGTATTTT.